Below, 25 T cell receptor beta chains from the same sample are listed, as sequenced in a study of cytomegalovirus exposure and HLA in healthy donors. Repertoires were generated with immunoSEQ multiplex PCR, while TCRdb's copy carries only in-frame clones and drops some. This sample has roughly 270,000 clones, with roughly 90% found just once. Sequenced material: PBMCs. These receptors were collected from a woman aged 18-29 years in good health and CMV-seronegative.

This chain links TRBV5-8 with TRBJ1-2, with 9 bases lining up with TRBD1. The CDR3 is made up of 16 amino acids. Germline trimming cut 0 bases from V and 5 bases from J; bases unmatched to any gene: 8. Germline CDR1 SGHTS, CDR2 YDEGEE. The chain's CDR3 is CASSLDNDRGGYGYTF. The CDR3 region has the DNA TGTGCCAGCAGCTTGGATAACGACAGGGGGGGATATGGCTACACCTTC.

The gene calls are TRBV5-6 and TRBJ2-1; TRBD1 matches 7 bases. Losses at the gene ends were 4 bases for V and 3 bases for J; bases not matched to a gene: 10. In germline, CDR1 is SGHDT, CDR2 YYEEEE. CDR3 length: 16 residues. CDR3 sequence: CASSGTGTVLYNEQFF. The CDR3 DNA follows: TGTGCCAGCAGCGGGACCGGGACAGTACTCTACAATGAGCAGTTCTTC.

V usage is TRBV5-1 and J usage is TRBJ2-3; D is uncertain. Per the germline V gene, CDR1 is SGHRS and CDR2 is YFSETQ. The V gene lost 4 bases and the J gene lost 6 bases, with 12 bases spanning the gap. The CDR3 is made up of 13 amino acids. Here the CDR3 reads CASSRPGSDTQYF. In DNA, the CDR3 is TGCGCCAGCAGCCGGCCCGGGTCCGATACGCAGTATTTT.

The chain links TRBV27 to TRBJ1-2, with 9 nucleotides matching TRBD1. V was clipped by 6 bases and J by 4 bases; unmatched bases: 6. Germline V gene sequence: CDR1 MNHEY, CDR2 SMNVEV (reference sequence). The CDR3 extends over 14 amino acids. The CDR3, as DNA: TGTGCCAGCAGAGGACAGGGGCTCGCCTATGGCTACACCTTC. It yields the protein CASRGQGLAYGYTF.

The genes are TRBV4-3 and TRBJ2-5; 9 bases map to TRBD2. V trimming: 0 bases; J trimming: 2 bases; junction bases outside the gene matches: 4. This CDR3 has 16 residues. CDR1 and CDR2 from the germline V gene are LGHNA and YSLEER. The CDR3 region is CASSQEVAGVQETQYF. The DNA for the CDR3 is TGCGCCAGCAGCCAAGAAGTAGCGGGAGTACAAGAGACCCAGTACTTC.

The V gene is TRBV7-3, the J gene TRBJ2-1; no clear D gene. Between the trimmed V and J ends, which lost 0 bases and 9 bases, there was a span of 9 bases. Germline assignment: CDR1 SGHTA and CDR2 FQGTGA. CDR3 length: 13 amino acids. CDR3 nucleotide sequence: TGTGCCAGCAGCTTAACGTTGCGTGGTGAGCAGTTCTTC. This codes for CASSLTLRGEQFF.

The V gene is TRBV4-2, the J gene TRBJ2-7, with TRBD1 as a possible D gene (8 bases). CDR1 and CDR2 (germline): LGHNA, YNFKEQ. CDR3 size: 15 residues. The V end lost 0 bases, the J end lost 6 bases, and 15 bases lay between the germline ends. The CDR3 coding sequence is TGTGCCAGCAGCCAAGACAGGGGGCGGGAGTCCGAGCAGTACTTC. Protein: CASSQDRGRESEQYF.

The J gene is TRBJ2-1, the V gene TRBV6-6; D may be TRBD2 (6 bases). The CDR3 totals 13 residues. The germline V and J ends were trimmed by 0 bases and 7 bases, with 7 bases remaining between them. Germline V CDR1 and CDR2: MNHNY, SVGAGI (reference sequence). In DNA, the CDR3 is TGTGCCAGCAGTTACTCGGAGGGGAATGAGCAGTTCTTC. As protein: CASSYSEGNEQFF.

The chain has TRBV4-3 and TRBJ2-7; D perhaps matches TRBD1 (6 bases). Germline-derived CDR1 and CDR2 are LGHNA and YSLEER. This CDR3 is 15 amino acids long. With 2 bases removed from V and 0 bases from J, the gap between germline ends came to 11 bases. The CDR3 region has the DNA TGCGCCAGCAGCCAATCACAGGGTTTCTCCTACGAGCAGTACTTC. This sequence encodes CASSQSQGFSYEQYF.

This chain links TRBV28 with TRBJ1-5, with 7 bases aligning to TRBD1. Germline assignment: CDR1 MDHEN and CDR2 SYDVKM. There are 17 residues in the CDR3. The V segment lost 5 bases and the J segment 1 base; nucleotides outside the gene matches: 11. The CDR3 coding sequence is TGTGCCAGCAGTACGCCTCAGGGGGTGAGAAGCAATCAGCCCCAGCATTTT. It specifies CASSTPQGVRSNQPQHF. The full variable domain, its missing parts supplied by reference TRBV28 and TRBJ1-5, is DVKVTQSSRYLVKRTGEKVFLECVQDMDHENMFWYRQDPGLGLRLIYFSYDVKMKEKGDIPEGYSVSREKKERFSLILESASTNQTSMYLCASSTPQGVRSNQPQHFGDGTRLSIL.

A note on this clone: At one end the junction does not follow the germline gene, possibly because of a read error. The J gene is TRBJ2-7, the V gene TRBV19, with 8 bases fitting TRBD1. Germline V gene sequence: CDR1 LNHDA, CDR2 SQIVND (reference sequence). This CDR3 is built from 14 residues. This chain's CDR3 is CASSISGQGHEQYF. CDR3 bases: TGTGCCAGTAGTATATCAGGACAGGGACACGAGCAGTACTTT.

The chain links TRBV18 to TRBJ1-4; D not certain. The CDR3 has 17 residues. Per germline, CDR1 KGHSH and CDR2 LQKENI. Trimming took off 6 bases at V and 3 bases at J, with 20 bases between the two ends. CDR3 coding DNA: TGTGCCAGCTCCGTCGACGGGAGGGTAGTGCCTAATGAAAAACTGTTTTTT. Protein sequence: CASSVDGRVVPNEKLFF.

V usage is TRBV4-1 and J usage is TRBJ2-2; 9 positions agree with TRBD2. Germline V gene data show CDR1 as MGHRA and CDR2 as YSYEKL. J gave up 8 bases and V 1 base, and 8 bases lay outside the gene matches. This CDR3 comprises 16 residues. The CDR3 reads CASSQAGAGGSGELFF. As DNA, the CDR3 is TGCGCCAGCAGCCAAGCAGGAGCGGGAGGAAGTGGGGAGCTGTTTTTT.

This chain links TRBV25-1 with TRBJ2-3; 8 positions match TRBD2. Germline lookup yields CDR1 MGHDK and CDR2 SYGVNS. V was pared by 2 bases and J by 3 bases, with 13 bases of the junction left unmatched. There are 18 residues in the CDR3. The CDR3 coding sequence is TGTGCCAGCAGTGAAACCCCCTACGAGCTAGCGGGTACAGATACGCAGTATTTT. Its protein is CASSETPYELAGTDTQYF.

This chain links TRBV2 with TRBJ2-5; tentatively, D is TRBD2 (5 bases). The CDR3 loop spans 14 amino acids. Trimming cost V 7 bases and J 5 bases, with 17 bases left between them. Germline CDR1 reads SNHLY; CDR2 reads FYNNEI. The CDR3: CASIPLAPGETQYF. In DNA, the CDR3 is TGTGCCAGCATTCCTCTCGCGCCGGGGGAGACCCAGTACTTC.

J is TRBJ2-7 and V is TRBV4-3; D may be TRBD2 (7 bases). The germline CDR1 and CDR2 sequences are LGHNA and YSLEER. The CDR3 loop spans 14 amino acids. Trimming left V 1 base short and J 5 bases short, with 12 bases between. The CDR3 coding sequence is TGCGCCAGCAGCCAAGGGGGGGGGCTCGACGAGCAGTACTTC. Amino acid sequence: CASSQGGGLDEQYF.

This clone was counted only a few times. The gene calls are TRBV10-3 and TRBJ2-1; D might be TRBD2 (6 bases). The CDR3 loop spans 16 amino acids. V was trimmed by 5 bases and J by 2 bases, leaving 16 bases between them. Germline loops: CDR1 ENHRY, CDR2 SYGVKD. The CDR3 nucleotides are TGTGCCATCAGTACAAGTAGTGGCGGGGCCTACAATGAGCAGTTCTTC. Translation gives CAISTSSGGAYNEQFF.

The chain combines TRBV5-4 with TRBJ2-7; D possibly corresponds to TRBD2 (5 bases). Germline CDR1 and CDR2: SGHNT and YYREEE (reference sequence). Between the trimmed V and J ends, which lost 1 base and 0 bases, there was a span of 8 bases. The CDR3 is 14 residues long. The chain's CDR3 is CASSLTGSSYEQYF. The CDR3, as DNA: TGTGCCAGCAGCTTGACGGGAAGCTCCTACGAGCAGTACTTC. Using reference TRBV5-4 and TRBJ2-7 for the parts outside the CDR3, the full variable domain is ETGVTQSPTHLIKTRGQQVTLRCSSQSGHNTVSWYQQALGQGPQFIFQYYREEENGRGNFPPRFSGLQFPNYSSELNVNALELDDSALYLCASSLTGSSYEQYFGPGTRLTVT.

The chain uses TRBV9 and TRBJ2-2; 8 bases match TRBD1. The germline V gene has CDR1 SGDLS and CDR2 YYNGEE. The CDR3 totals 15 residues. The V segment lost 3 bases and the J segment 4 bases; nucleotides outside the gene matches: 5. The CDR3 sequence: CASSATGAATGELFF. In DNA, the CDR3 is TGTGCCAGCAGCGCGACAGGGGCTGCCACCGGGGAGCTGTTTTTT.

The V call is TRBV21-1, the J call TRBJ2-5; the listed D gene, TRBD2, was not tested against the DNA. TRBV21-1 has pseudogene status. The CDR3 loop spans 20 amino acids. DNA for the CDR3: TGTGCCAGCAGCAAAGCGAATCCATCGGGGTTGCTAGCGGAGCAAGAGACCCAGTACTTC. Encoded protein: CASSKANPSGLLAEQETQYF.

J is TRBJ1-2 and V is TRBV5-4; 8 nucleotides line up with TRBD1. The V gene end was trimmed by 3 bases and the J gene end by 7 bases; junction bases not matched to a gene: 11. The CDR3 sequence is 15 residues long. The germline V gene has CDR1 SGHNT and CDR2 YYREEE (reference sequence). CDR3 DNA sequence: TGTGCCAGCAGCTCACCCGTGACAGGGGAGGTTGGCTACACCTTC. Amino acid sequence: CASSSPVTGEVGYTF.

The rearrangement links TRBV29-1 to TRBJ2-2; perhaps TRBD1 as D (5 bases). The CDR3 runs 13 residues. In germline, CDR1 is SQVTM, CDR2 ANQGSEA. The V end lost 3 bases, the J end lost 2 bases, and 7 bases lay between the germline ends. The CDR3: CSVDRDNTGELFF. For the CDR3, the DNA is TGCAGCGTTGACAGGGATAACACCGGGGAGCTGTTTTTT.

J is TRBJ1-5 and V is TRBV28; 9 nucleotides line up with TRBD1. CDR3 length: 15 residues. Trimming at V came to 5 bases and at J to 7 bases, leaving 9 bases not matched to a gene. Germline loops: CDR1 MDHEN, CDR2 SYDVKM. The CDR3 reads CASSPGTGLEQPQHF. The CDR3 nucleotides are TGTGCCAGCAGTCCCGGGACAGGGTTGGAGCAGCCCCAGCATTTT.

V and J are TRBV6-5 and TRBJ2-7; tentative D call: TRBD1 (5 bases). Deletions cut 2 bases from V and 3 bases from J, with 11 bases between. Germline V gene lookup returns CDR1 MNHEY and CDR2 SVGAGI. The CDR3 runs 14 residues. The CDR3 DNA is TGTGCCAGCAGTTACCGTGGGGCGAACTACGAGCAGTACTTC. This translates into CASSYRGANYEQYF.

The V and J genes are TRBV28 and TRBJ1-1; 9 nucleotides align to TRBD1. Germline V gene sequence: CDR1 MDHEN, CDR2 SYDVKM. After removal of 5 bases from V and 4 bases from J, the junction contained 5 bases not matched to a gene. The CDR3 consists of 14 residues. This chain's CDR3 is CASSATGGRTEAFF. The CDR3 nucleotides are TGTGCCAGCAGTGCTACAGGGGGCCGCACTGAAGCTTTCTTT.